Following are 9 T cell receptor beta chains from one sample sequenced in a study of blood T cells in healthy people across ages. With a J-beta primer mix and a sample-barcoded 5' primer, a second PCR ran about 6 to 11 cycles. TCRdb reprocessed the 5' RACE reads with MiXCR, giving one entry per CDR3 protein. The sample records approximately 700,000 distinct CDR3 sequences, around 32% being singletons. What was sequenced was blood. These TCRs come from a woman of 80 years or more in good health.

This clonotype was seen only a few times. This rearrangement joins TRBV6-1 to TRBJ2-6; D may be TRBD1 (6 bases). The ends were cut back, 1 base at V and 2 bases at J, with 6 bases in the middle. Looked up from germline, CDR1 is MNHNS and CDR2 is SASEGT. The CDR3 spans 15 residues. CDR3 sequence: CASSEEGAGANVLTF. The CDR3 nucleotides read TGTGCCAGCAGTGAAGAGGGGGCTGGGGCCAACGTCCTGACTTTC.

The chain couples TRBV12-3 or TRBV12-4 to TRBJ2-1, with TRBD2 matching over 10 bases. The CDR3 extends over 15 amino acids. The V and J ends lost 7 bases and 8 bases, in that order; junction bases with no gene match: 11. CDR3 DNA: TGTGCCAGCAAACATGGGCTAGCGGGAGACTATGAGCAGTTCTTC. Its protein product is CASKHGLAGDYEQFF.

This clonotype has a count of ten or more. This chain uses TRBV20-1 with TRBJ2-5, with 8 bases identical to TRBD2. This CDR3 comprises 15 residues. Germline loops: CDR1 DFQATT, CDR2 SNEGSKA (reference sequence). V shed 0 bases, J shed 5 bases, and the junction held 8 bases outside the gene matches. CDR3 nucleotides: TGCAGTGCTAGAGATCCCAGCGGGGGTGCCGAGACCCAGTACTTC. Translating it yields CSARDPSGGAETQYF.

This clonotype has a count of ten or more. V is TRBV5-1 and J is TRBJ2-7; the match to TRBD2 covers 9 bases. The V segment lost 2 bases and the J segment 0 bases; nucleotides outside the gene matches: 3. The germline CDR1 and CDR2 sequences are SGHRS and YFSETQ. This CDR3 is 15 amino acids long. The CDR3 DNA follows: TGCGCCAGCAGCTTTAGCGGGGGCCACTCCTACGAGCAGTACTTC. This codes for CASSFSGGHSYEQYF.

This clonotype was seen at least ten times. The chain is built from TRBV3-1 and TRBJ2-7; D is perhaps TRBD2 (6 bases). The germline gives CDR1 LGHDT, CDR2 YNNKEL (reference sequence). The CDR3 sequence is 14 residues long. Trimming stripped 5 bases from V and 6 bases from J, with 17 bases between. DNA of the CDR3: TGTGCCAGCAGCAAAAGAGGGGCGGGACGCGAGCAGTACTTC. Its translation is CASSKRGAGREQYF.

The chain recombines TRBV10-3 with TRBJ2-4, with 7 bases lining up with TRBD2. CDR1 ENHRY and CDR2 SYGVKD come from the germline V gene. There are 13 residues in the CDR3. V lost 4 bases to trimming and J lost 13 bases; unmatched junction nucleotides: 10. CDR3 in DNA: TGTGCCATCAGTGGGGAGGGAAGTGATACCCAGTACTTC. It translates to CAISGEGSDTQYF.

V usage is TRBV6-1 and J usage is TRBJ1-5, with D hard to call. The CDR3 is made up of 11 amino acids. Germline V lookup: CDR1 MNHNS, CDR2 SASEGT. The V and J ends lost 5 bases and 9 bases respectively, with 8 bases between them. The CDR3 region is CASSSVWPQHF. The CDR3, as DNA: TGTGCCAGCAGTTCGGTGTGGCCCCAGCATTTT.

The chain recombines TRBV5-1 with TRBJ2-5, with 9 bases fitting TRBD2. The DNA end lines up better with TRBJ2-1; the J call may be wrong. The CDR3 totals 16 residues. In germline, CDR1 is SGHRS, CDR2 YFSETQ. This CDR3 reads CASSLASGGPQETQFF. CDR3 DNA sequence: TGCGCCAGCAGCTTGGCCAGCGGGGGGCCTCAAGAGACCCAGTTCTTC.

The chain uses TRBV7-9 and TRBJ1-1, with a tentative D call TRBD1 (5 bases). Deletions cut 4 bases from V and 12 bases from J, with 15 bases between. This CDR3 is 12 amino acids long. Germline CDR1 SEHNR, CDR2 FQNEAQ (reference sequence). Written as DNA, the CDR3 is TGTGCCAGCAGCTCTACCGGGAGGGGTACTTTCTTT. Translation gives CASSSTGRGTFF. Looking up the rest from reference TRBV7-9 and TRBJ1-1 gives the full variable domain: DTGVSQNPRHKITKRGQNVTFRCDPISEHNRLYWYRQTLGQGPEFLTYFQNEAQLEKSRLLSDRFSAERPKGSFSTLEIQRTEQGDSAMYLCASSSTGRGTFFGQGTRLTVV.